This T cell receptor beta chain came from a study of T cells after yellow fever vaccination (dated by TCRdb to between 2018 and 2021). For the study in its entirety: Memory subsets (EM, EMRA, CM and Tscm) were sorted on a BD FACS Aria III using CD3, CD45RA, CCR7 and CD95 staining. The SMART-Seq v4 Ultra Low Input RNA kit was used to prepare libraries from fractions with low cell numbers. Bulk PBMC replicates and cell subsets were isolated from blood drawn at multiple timepoints before and after both primary and secondary immunization. To follow T-cell clones before and after both primary and booster YFV17D yellow fever vaccination, bulk TCR alpha and beta repertoires underwent longitudinal sequencing. The cohort comprised two healthy male donors, one aged 18 to 29 and one aged 30 to 40 years. Sorting of memory subsets took place on days 0, 15 and 45 and at 18 months after primary vaccination, as well as on days 0, 15 and 45 after the 30-year booster.

The sample's treatment or condition label, in plain terms: live attenuated yellow fever vaccine strain. A standard Ficoll-Paque protocol was used to isolate PBMCs from peripheral blood. The RNeasy Micro Kit was used to extract RNA from sorted memory subsets. Results and caveats for the whole study, not just this receptor: Computational filtering was needed because FACS-sorted repertoires could contain abundant contaminating clonotypes from the bulk population. A small fraction of clonotypes showed up in both the CD4 and CD8 compartments, probably as a result of convergent recombination. Most clones expanded after primary vaccination (around 96% of CD4 and around 88% of CD8) were re-detected after the booster, suggesting that broad memory maintenance occurred. On day 0, almost all vaccine-responding clonotypes were below detection in the sorted memory subsets. Because only two donors were included in the study, the extent to which the findings can be generalized is limited. The secondary T-cell response was weaker than the primary response but faster, peaking on day 5 instead of day 15.

Germline trimming: 0 bases from V, 6 bases from J; junction bases outside gene matches: 10. In the germline V gene, CDR1 corresponds to MNHEY and CDR2 to SVGEGT. The CDR3 has 18 amino acids, counting the end cysteine and phenylalanine. The CDR3 DNA has 54 bases and is translated from base 1. In this sample, this clonotype turned up many times. Within one base of it there is no much larger clone, and no base qualities were kept. TCR cDNA was made using 5'RACE template switching, a step that added a universal primer site and unique molecular identifiers. cDNA synthesis was primed from both the TCR alpha and TCR beta constant segments. Two PCR steps were used to amplify libraries, with sample barcodes and sequencing adapters being added in the second step. Sequencing of the libraries was done on either Illumina HiSeq 2500 (2x100 bp) or NovaSeq (2x150 bp). Under the source paper's analysis protocol: MIGEC was used to demultiplex reads and collapse the reads into UMI consensus sequences, and MiXCR was used for V(D)J alignment. Vaccine-responding clonotypes were defined with edgeR using replicate PBMC samples, requiring FDR below 0.01 and a log2 fold change above 5 up to day 15. Each bulk clonotype received a CD4 or CD8 identity based on whether the sequenced CD4 or CD8 repertoire contained that clonotype at higher abundance. Clonotype frequencies in memory subsets were weighted by FACS-sorted cell numbers to estimate each clone's distribution across memory phenotypes. The public reads were quality trimmed at Q25 with fastp and then assembled into clones with MiXCR by TCRdb, keeping productive beta chains. For every CDR3 protein sequence, its rows merge into one entry that carries the most common genes and DNA. The V and J calls and clone size are TCRdb's, not the authors'. The table for this sample lists 20,000 to 25,000 distinct CDR3 sequences; roughly 5.6% of them were counted only once. The top ten constitute about 20% of the sample.

This clonotype was obtained from a man aged 18 to 35 who received the YFV17D yellow fever vaccine. Here the chain combines TRBV6-2 or TRBV6-3 and TRBJ1-5, and 11 junction bases match TRBD1. The sequencing used PBMCs, either bulk or a sorted T-cell subset (CD4+, CD8+, memory, or dextramer-sorted; not recorded which), collected more than 35 days after the first yellow fever vaccination. CDR3 sequence: CASSYSISGTGGGQPQHF. The nucleotide sequence is TGTGCCAGCAGTTACTCGATTTCCGGGACAGGGGGTGGTCAGCCCCAGCATTTT.